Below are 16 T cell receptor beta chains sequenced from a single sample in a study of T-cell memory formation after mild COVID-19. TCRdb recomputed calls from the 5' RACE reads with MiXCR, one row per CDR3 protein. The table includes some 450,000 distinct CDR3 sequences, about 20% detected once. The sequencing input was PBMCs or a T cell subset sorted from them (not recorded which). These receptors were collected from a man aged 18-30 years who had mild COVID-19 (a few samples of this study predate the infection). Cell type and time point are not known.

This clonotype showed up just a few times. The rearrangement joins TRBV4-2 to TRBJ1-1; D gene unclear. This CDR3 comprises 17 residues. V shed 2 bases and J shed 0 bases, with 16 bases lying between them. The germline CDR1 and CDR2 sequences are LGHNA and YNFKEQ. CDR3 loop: CASSQPSGQTMNTEAFF. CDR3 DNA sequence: TGTGCCAGCAGCCAACCCAGTGGCCAGACCATGAACACTGAAGCTTTCTTT.

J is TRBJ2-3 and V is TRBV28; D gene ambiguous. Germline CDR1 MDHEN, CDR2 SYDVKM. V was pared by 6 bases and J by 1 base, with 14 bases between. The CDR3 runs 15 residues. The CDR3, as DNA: TGTGCCAGCAGCTACCAGTGGCCGGGCACAGATACGCAGTATTTT. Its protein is CASSYQWPGTDTQYF.

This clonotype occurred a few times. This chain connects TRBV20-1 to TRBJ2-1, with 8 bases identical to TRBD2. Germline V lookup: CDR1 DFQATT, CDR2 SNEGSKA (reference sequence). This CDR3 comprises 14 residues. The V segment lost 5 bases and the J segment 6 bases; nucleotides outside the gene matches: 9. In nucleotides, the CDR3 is TGCAGTGCTTACGGGGGGGCCCCGGTCAATGAGCAGTTCTTC. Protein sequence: CSAYGGAPVNEQFF.

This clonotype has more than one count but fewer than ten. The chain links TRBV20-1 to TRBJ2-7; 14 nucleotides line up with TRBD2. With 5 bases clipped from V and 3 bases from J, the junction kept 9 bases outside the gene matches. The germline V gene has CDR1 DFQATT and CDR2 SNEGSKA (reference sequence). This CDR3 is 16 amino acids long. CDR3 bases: TGCAGTGCTCACTCCCGACTAGCGGGGGGGGGCTACGAGCAGTACTTC. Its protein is CSAHSRLAGGGYEQYF.

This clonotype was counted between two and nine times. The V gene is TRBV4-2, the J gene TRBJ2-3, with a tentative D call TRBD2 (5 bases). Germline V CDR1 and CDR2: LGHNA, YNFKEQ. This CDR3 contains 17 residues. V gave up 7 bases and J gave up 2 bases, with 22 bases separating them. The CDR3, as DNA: TGTGCCAGCACTCTAGATGCGCTGGCGGGCTCCACAGATACGCAGTATTTT. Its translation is CASTLDALAGSTDTQYF.

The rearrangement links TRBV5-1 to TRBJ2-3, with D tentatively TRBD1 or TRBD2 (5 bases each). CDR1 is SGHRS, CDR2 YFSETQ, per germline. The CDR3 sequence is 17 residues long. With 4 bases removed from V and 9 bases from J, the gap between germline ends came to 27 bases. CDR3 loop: CASSLRLDTGPRGTQYF. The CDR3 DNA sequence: TGCGCCAGCAGCCTTCGATTGGACACGGGACCTCGTGGCACGCAGTATTTT.

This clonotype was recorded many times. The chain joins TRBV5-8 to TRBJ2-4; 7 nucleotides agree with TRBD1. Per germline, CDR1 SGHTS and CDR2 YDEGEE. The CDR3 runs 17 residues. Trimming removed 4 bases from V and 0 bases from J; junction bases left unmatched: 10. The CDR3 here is CASSPRTGKLAKNIQYF. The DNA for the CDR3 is TGTGCCAGCAGCCCAAGGACAGGAAAACTAGCCAAAAACATTCAGTACTTC.

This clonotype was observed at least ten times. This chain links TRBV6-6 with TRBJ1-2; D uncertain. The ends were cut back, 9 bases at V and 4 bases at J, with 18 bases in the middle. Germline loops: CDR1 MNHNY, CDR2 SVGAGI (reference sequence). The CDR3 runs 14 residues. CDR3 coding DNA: TGTGCCAGTTCTGATGGTGGTTCCGCCTATGGCTACACCTTC. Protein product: CASSDGGSAYGYTF.

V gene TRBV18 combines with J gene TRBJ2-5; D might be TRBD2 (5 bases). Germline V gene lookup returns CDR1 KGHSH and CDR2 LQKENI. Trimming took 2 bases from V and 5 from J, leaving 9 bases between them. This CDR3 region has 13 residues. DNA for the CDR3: TGTGCCAGCTCACCATTGGACTGGGAGACCCAGTACTTC. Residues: CASSPLDWETQYF.

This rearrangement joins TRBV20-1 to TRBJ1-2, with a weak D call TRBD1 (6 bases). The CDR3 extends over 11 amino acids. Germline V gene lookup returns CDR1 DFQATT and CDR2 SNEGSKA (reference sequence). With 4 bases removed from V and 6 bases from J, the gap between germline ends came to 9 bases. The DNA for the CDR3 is TGCAGTGCTACCCGACAGGATGGCTACACCTTC. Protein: CSATRQDGYTF.

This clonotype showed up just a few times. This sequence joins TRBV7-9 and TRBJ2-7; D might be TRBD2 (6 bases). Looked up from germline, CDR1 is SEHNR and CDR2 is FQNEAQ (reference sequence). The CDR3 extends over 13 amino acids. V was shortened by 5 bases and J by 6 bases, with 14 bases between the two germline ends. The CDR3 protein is CASSLSRGTEQYF. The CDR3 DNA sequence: TGTGCCAGCAGCCTAAGTCGGGGGACCGAGCAGTACTTC.

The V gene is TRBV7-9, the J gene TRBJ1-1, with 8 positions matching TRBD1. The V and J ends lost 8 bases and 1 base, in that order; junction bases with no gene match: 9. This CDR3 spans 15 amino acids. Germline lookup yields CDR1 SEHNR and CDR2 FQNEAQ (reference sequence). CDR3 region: CASDRAGGGNTEAFF. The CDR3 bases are TGTGCCAGCGATCGGGCAGGGGGCGGGAACACTGAAGCTTTCTTT. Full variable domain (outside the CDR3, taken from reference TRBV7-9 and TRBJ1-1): DTGVSQNPRHKITKRGQNVTFRCDPISEHNRLYWYRQTLGQGPEFLTYFQNEAQLEKSRLLSDRFSAERPKGSFSTLEIQRTEQGDSAMYLCASDRAGGGNTEAFFGQGTRLTVV.

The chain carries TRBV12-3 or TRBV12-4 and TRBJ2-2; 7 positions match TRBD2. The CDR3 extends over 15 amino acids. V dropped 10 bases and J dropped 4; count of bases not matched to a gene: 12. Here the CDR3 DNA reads TGTGCCACCTTAAATGGGGGGGTGGGCACCGGGGAGCTGTTTTTT. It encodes CATLNGGVGTGELFF.

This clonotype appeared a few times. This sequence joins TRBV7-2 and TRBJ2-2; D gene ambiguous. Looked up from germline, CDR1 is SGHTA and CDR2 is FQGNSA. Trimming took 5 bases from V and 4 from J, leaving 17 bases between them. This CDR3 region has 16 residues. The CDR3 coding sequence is TGTGCCAGCAGCAGCTCTCGCGCAGTCAGCACCGGGGAGCTGTTTTTT. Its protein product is CASSSSRAVSTGELFF.

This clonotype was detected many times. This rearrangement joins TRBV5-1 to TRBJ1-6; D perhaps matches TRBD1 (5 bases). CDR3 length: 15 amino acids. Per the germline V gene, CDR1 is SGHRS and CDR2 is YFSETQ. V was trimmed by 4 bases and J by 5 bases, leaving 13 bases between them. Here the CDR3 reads CASSLSSGNNSPLHF. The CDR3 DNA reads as TGCGCCAGCAGCCTGAGCTCAGGGAATAATTCACCCCTCCACTTT.

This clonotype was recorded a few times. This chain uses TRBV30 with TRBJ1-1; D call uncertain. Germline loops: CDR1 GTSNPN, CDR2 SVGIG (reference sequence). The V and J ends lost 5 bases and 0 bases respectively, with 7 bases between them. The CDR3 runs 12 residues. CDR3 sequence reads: CAWGEVNTEAFF. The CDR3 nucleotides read TGTGCCTGGGGGGAGGTGAACACTGAAGCTTTCTTT.